This T cell receptor beta chain stems from a study of control samples from healthy donors and cancer patients. Germline CDR1 SEHNR, CDR2 FQNEAQ (reference sequence). Trimming took 1 base from V and 11 from J; bases not matched to a gene: 5. The CDR3 spans 14 residues. Assay: immunoSEQ multiplex PCR; the TCRdb copy retains only in-frame clones and omits some. Of more than 100,000 clones listed, around 90% are singletons. This receptor was taken from a man between 18 and 29 years old in good health. The chain joins TRBV7-9 to TRBJ1-4; 9 positions agree with TRBD1. Input material: blood. The chain's CDR3 is CASSLGGTGIKLFF. Written as DNA, the CDR3 is TGTGCCAGCAGCTTAGGGGGGACAGGGATCAAACTGTTTTTT.